This TCR beta chain was identified in a study of human T cells and chemical hapten exposure. At the level of the study: TCR yields per sample varied, mainly owing to small pooled library volume differences.

Individual cDNA molecules each carried unique molecular identifiers attached by the library. As originally analysed: Samples contained a median of roughly 96,000 TCRs, with a range of about 20,000 to 750,000. TCRdb re-derived calls from the 5' RACE reads in MiXCR, one entry per CDR3 protein. TCRdb, not the original authors, processed these V and J calls. The repertoire includes roughly 81,000 distinct CDR3 sequences, roughly 8% of them detected once, and around 2% sits in the top ten. Study findings and constraints: TCRs above 1 in 1000 frequency stayed constant with DPC sensitization.

This clonotype was seen a few times. Its target is unknown. From whole blood left unfractionated, total RNA was extracted. The TCR comes from a male donor in good health.

The CDR3 DNA sequence: TGTGCCAGCAGTGACCCCACACGGGACAGGGGCAGACCCCTCCACTTT. Amino acids: CASSDPTRDRGRPLHF. The gene calls are TRBV25-1 and TRBJ1-6; TRBD1 matches at 10 bases. This CDR3 contains 16 residues. Germline values: CDR1 MGHDK, CDR2 SYGVNS. V lost 3 bases to trimming and J lost 12 bases; unmatched junction nucleotides: 11.